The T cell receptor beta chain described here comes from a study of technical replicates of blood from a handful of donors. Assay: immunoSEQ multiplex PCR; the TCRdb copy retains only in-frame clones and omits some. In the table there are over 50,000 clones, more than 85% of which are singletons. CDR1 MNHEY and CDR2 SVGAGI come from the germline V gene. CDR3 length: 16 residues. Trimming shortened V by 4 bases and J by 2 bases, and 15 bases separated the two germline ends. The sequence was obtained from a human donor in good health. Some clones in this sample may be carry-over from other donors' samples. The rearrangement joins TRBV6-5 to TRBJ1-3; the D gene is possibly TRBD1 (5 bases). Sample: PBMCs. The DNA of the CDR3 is TGTGCCAGCAGTTCGTTCGCGACAGACGCTGGAAACACCATATATTTT. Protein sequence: CASSSFATDAGNTIYF.